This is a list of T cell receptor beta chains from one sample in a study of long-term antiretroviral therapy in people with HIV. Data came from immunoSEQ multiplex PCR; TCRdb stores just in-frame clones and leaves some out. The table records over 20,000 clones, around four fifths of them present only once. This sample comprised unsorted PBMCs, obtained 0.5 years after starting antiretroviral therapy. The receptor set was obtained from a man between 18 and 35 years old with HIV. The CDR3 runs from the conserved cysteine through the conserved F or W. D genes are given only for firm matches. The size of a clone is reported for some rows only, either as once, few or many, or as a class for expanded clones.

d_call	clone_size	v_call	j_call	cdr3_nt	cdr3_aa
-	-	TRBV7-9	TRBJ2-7	TGTGCCAGCAGCCCTCAGGAGAGGGACTACGAGCAGTACTTC	CASSPQERDYEQYF
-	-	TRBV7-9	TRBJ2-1	TGTGCCAGCAGCCCTAATCCAGAGGGCCCCTACAATGAGCAGTTCTTC	CASSPNPEGPYNEQFF
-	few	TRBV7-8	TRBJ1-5	TGTGCCAGCAGCTTAGCTGGAGTCAGCGGGCTGCCCCAGCATTTT	CASSLAGVSGLPQHF
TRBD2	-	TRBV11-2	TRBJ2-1	TGTGCCAGCAGTTCGATTAGCGGGGGGGCCTACAATGAGCCATTCTTC	CASSSISGGAYNEPFF
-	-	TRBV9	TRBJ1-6	TGTGCCAGCAGCCCCCAGGCACAGCCTCTTAATTCACCCCTCCACTTT	CASSPQAQPLNSPLHF
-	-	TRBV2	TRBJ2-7	TGTGCCAGCAGTGATGTAGGACCGCGGTACTTC	CASSDVGPRYF
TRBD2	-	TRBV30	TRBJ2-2	TGTGCCTGGGCAGTTACTAGCGCCGGGGAGCTGTTTTTT	CAWAVTSAGELFF
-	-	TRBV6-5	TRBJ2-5	TGTGCCAGCAGTTCACTGAGTGATAGGGGAGAGACCCAGTACTTC	CASSSLSDRGETQYF
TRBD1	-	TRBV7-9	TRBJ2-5	TGTGCCAGCAGCGAACAGGGGTGGGAGTTCCAAGAGACCCAGTACTTC	CASSEQGWEFQETQYF
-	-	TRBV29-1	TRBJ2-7	TGCAGCGCCCTACGGACCAGCTCCTACGAGCAGTACTTC	CSALRTSSYEQYF
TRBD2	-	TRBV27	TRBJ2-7	TGTGCCAGCAGTTTAGTTCCCGGGGGACTAGCGGGGAAGAACGAGCAGTACTTC	CASSLVPGGLAGKNEQYF
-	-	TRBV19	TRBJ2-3	TGTGCCAGTAGTGTGGAGCGGTCCACAGATACGCAGTATTTT	CASSVERSTDTQYF
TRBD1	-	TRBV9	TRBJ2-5	TGTGCCAGCAGTGAAACCGGGACAGGGAAAGAGACCCAGTACTTC	CASSETGTGKETQYF
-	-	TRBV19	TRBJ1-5	TGTGCCAGTATGGTGGTCCAGGACGGCCAGCCCCAGCATTTT	CASMVVQDGQPQHF
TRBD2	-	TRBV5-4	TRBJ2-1	TGTGCCAGCAGCTTGGCCCCTAGCGGGTCCTACAATGAGCAGTTCTTC	CASSLAPSGSYNEQFF
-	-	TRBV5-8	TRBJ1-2	TGTGCCAGCAGCTCGCCGGGAGGGGCCTTGATCTATGGCTACACCTTC	CASSSPGGALIYGYTF
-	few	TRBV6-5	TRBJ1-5	TGTGCCAGCAGTCAGCCCCAGCATTTT	CASSQPQHF
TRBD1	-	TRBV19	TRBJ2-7	TGTGCCAGTAGTATAGGGACAGGGTCCCACGAGCAGTACTTC	CASSIGTGSHEQYF
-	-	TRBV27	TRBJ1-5	TGTGCCAGCAGTTTATGGAGCAATCAGCCCCAGCATTTT	CASSLWSNQPQHF
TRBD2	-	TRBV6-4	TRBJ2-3	TGTGCCAGCAGTGCGGCTAGCGGGGCGGTAGATACGCAGTATTTT	CASSAASGAVDTQYF
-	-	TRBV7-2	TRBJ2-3	TGTGCCAGCAGCTTAGGGCCTACAGATACGCAGTATTTT	CASSLGPTDTQYF
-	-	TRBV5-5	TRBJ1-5	TGTGCCAGCAGCTTGGTTGGGTCCAAAAATCAGCCCCAGCATTTT	CASSLVGSKNQPQHF
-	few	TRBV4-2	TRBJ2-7	TGTGCCAGCAGCCAAGGGGGCTACGAGCAGTACTTC	CASSQGGYEQYF
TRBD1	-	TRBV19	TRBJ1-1	TGTGCCAGTAGTGCGGACAGGGTCTCTGAAGCTTTCTTT	CASSADRVSEAFF
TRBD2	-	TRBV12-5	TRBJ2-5	TGTGCTAGTGGGGATAGCGGGATTCAGACCCAGTACTTC	CASGDSGIQTQYF
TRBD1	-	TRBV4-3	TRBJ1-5	TGCGCCAGCAGCCAAGATAGGGGACAGGGACATCAGCCCCAGCATTTT	CASSQDRGQGHQPQHF